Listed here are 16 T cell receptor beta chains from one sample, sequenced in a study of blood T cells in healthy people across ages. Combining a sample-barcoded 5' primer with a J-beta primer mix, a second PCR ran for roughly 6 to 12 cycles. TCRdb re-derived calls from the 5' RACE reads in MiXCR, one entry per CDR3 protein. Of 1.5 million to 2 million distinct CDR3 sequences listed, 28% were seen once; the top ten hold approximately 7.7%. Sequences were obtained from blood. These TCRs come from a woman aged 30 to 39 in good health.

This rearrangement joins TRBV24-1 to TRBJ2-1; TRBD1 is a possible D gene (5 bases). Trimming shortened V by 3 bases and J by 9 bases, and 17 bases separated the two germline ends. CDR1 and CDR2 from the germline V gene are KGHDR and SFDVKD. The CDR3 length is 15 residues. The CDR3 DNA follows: TGTGCCACCAGTGATCCCGGACATCGTCGTGGTGAGCAGTTCTTC. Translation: CATSDPGHRRGEQFF.

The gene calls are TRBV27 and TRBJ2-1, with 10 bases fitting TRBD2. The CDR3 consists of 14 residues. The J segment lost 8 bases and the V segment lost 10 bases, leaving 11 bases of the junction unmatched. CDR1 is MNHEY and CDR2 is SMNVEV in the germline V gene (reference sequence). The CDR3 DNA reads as TGTGCCACCTCGACTAGCGGGCCAGTCGATGAGCAGTTCTTC. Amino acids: CATSTSGPVDEQFF.

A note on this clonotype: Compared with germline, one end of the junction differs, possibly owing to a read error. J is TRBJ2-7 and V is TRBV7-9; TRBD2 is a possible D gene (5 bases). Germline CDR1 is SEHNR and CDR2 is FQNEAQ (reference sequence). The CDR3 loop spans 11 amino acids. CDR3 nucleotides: TGTGCCAGCAGCGGTGACTACGGGCAGTACTTC. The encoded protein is CASSGDYGQYF.

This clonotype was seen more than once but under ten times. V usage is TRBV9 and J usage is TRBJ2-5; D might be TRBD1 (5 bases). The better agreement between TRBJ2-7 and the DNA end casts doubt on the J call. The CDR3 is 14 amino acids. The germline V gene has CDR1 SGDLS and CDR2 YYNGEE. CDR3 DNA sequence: TGTGCCAGCGGCGCAGAACAGGTCTCCTACGAGCAGTACTTC. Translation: CASGAEQVSYEQYF.

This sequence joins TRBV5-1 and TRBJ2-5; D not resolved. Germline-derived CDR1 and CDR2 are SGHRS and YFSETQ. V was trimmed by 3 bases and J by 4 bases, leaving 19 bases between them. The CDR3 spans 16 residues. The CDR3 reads CASSSYSDQPGETQYF. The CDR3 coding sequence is TGCGCCAGCAGCTCTTACTCGGACCAGCCTGGAGAGACCCAGTACTTC.

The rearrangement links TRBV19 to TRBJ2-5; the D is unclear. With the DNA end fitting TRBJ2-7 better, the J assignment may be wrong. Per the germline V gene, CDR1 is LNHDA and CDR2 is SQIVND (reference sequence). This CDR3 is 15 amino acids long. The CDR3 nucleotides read TGTGCCAGTAGTATTAGTTGGGCTACGGACTACGAGCAGTACTTC. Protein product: CASSISWATDYEQYF.

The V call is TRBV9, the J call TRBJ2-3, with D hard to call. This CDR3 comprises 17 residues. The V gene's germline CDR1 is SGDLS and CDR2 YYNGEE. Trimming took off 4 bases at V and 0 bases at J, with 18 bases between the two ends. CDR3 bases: TGTGCCAGCAGCCCCCGAAATTTTGTAACTAGCACAGATACGCAGTATTTT. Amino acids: CASSPRNFVTSTDTQYF.

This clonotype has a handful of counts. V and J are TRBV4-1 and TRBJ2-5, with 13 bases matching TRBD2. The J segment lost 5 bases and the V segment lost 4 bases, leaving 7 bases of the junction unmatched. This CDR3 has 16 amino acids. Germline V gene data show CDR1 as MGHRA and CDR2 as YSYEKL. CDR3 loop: CASSRIGLAGVETQYF. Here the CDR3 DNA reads TGCGCCAGCAGCCGAATAGGACTAGCGGGAGTGGAGACCCAGTACTTC.

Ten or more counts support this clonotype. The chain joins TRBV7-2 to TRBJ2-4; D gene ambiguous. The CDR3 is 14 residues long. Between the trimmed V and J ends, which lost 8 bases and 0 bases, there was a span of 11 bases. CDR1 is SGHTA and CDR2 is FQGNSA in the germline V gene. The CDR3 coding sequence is TGTGCCAGCGGCAAGGAGTTAGCCAAAAACATTCAGTACTTC. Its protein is CASGKELAKNIQYF.

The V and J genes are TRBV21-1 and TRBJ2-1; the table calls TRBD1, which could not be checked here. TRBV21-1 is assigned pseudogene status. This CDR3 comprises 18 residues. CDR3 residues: CAYLKRGPTGNSYNEQFF. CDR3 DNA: TGTGCCTATTTAAAAAGGGGGCCCACAGGAAACTCCTACAATGAGCAGTTCTTC.

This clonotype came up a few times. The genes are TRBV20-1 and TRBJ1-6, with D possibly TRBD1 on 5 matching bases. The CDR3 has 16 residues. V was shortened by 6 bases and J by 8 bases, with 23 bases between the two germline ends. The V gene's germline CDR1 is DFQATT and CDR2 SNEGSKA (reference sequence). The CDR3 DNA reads TGCAGTGCAAGGGAACTGGGACCACAGATCGATTCACCCCTCCACTTT. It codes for CSARELGPQIDSPLHF.

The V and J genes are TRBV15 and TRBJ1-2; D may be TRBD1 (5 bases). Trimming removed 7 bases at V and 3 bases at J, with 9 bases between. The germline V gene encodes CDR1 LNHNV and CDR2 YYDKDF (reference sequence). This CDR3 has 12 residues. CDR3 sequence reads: CATKSTDYGYTF. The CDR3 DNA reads TGTGCCACCAAGTCGACAGACTATGGCTACACCTTC.

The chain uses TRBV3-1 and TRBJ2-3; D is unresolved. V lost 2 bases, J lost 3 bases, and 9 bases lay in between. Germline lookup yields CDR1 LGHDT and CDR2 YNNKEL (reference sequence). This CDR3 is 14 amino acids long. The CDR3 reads CASSQRARTDTQYF. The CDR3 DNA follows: TGTGCCAGCAGCCAACGGGCCAGAACAGATACGCAGTATTTT.

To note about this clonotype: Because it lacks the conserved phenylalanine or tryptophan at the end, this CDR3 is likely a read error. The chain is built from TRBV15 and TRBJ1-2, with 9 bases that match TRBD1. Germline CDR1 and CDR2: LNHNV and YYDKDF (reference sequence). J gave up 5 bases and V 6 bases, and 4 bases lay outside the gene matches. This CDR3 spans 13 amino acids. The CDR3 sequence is CATRTGGAYGYTS. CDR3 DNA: TGTGCCACCAGGACAGGGGGAGCTTATGGCTACACCTCC.

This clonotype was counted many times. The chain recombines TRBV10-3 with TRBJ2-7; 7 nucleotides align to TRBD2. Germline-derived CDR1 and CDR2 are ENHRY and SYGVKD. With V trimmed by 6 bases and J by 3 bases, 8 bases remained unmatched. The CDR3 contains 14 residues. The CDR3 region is CAIRADGTNYEQYF. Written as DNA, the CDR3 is TGTGCCATCAGAGCTGACGGGACTAACTACGAGCAGTACTTC.

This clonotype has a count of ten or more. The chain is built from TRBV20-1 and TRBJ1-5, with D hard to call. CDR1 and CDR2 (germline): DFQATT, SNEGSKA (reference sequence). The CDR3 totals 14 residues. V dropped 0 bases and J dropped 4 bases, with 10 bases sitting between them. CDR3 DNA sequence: TGCAGTGCTAGAGATATTTCCGGTAATCAGCCCCAGCATTTT. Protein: CSARDISGNQPQHF.